There are many counts of the clone carrying this TCR beta chain. A library of TCRbeta sequences, prepared with unique molecular identifiers, was generated. TCRdb re-called the PCR reads through MiXCR, storing one row per CDR3 protein. The sample has about 170,000 distinct CDR3 sequences, roughly 10% seen once. This entry comes from a study of T-cell reconstitution after alpha-beta-depleted transplantation in children. V was clipped by 5 bases and J by 4 bases; unmatched bases: 10. Germline CDR1 is MNHNS and CDR2 is SASEGT. This CDR3 comprises 16 residues. Sequences were derived from PBMCs, sampled before TCRalphabeta/CD19-depleted stem cell transplant. The chain combines TRBV6-1 with TRBJ1-4; 7 nucleotides line up with TRBD1. This sequence was found in a boy aged 2 to 9 with acute myeloid leukemia, due to receive a stem cell transplant. The CDR3 nucleotides are TGTGCCAGCAGTCCCCAAGGACAGGAGCTTAATGAAAAACTGTTTTTT. It translates to CASSPQGQELNEKLFF.